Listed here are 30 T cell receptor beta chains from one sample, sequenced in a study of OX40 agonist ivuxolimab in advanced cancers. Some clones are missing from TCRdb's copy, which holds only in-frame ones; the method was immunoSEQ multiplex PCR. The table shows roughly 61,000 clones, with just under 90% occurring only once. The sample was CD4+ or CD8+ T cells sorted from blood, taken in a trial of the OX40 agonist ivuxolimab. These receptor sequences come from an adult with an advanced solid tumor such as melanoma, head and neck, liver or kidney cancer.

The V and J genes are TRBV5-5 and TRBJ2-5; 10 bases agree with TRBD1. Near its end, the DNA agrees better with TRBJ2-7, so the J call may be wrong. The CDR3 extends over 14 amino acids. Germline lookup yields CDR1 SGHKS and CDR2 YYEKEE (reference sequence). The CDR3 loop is CASSRQGAKDEQYF. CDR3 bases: TGTGCCAGCAGCCGACAGGGGGCTAAGGACGAGCAGTACTTC.

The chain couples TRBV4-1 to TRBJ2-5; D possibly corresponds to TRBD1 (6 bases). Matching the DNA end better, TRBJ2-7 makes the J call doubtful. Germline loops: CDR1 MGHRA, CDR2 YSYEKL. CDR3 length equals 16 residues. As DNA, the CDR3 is TGCGCCAGCAGCCAAGATCGGACAGCCTACTCCTACGAGCAGTACTTC. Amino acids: CASSQDRTAYSYEQYF.

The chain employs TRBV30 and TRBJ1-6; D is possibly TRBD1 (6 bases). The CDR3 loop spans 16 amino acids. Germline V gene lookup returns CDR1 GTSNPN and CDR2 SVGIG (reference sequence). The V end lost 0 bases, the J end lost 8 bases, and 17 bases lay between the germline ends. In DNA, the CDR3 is TGTGCCTGGAGTGTAGGGGGACTCTTGGTTTATTCACCCCTCCACTTT. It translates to CAWSVGGLLVYSPLHF.

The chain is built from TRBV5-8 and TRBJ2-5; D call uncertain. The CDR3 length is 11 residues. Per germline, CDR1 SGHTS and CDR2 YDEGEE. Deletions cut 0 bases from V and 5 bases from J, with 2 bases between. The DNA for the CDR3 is TGTGCCAGCAGCTTGGTCGAGACCCAGTACTTC. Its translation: CASSLVETQYF.

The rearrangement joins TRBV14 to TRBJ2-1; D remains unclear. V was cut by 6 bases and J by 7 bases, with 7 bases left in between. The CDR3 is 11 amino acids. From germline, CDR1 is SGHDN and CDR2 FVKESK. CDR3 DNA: TGTGCCAGCAGACAGTGGAATGAGCAGTTCTTC. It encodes CASRQWNEQFF.

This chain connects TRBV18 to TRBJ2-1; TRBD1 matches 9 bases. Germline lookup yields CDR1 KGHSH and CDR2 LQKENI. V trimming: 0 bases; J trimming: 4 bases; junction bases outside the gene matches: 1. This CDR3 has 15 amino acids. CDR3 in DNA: TGTGCCAGCTCACCACCCGGGACAGGGTACAATGAGCAGTTCTTC. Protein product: CASSPPGTGYNEQFF.

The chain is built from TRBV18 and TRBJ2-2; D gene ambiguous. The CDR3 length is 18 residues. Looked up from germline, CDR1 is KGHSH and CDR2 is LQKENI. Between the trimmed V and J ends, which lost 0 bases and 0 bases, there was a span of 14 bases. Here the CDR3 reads CASSPPGLSDANTGELFF. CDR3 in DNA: TGTGCCAGCTCACCACCGGGTTTGTCTGATGCGAACACCGGGGAGCTGTTTTTT.

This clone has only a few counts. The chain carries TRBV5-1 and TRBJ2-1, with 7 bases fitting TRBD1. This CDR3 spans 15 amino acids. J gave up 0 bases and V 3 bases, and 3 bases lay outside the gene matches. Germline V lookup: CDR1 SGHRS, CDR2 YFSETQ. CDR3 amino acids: CASSSWDSSYNEQFF. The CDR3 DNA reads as TGCGCCAGCAGCTCCTGGGACAGCTCCTACAATGAGCAGTTCTTC.

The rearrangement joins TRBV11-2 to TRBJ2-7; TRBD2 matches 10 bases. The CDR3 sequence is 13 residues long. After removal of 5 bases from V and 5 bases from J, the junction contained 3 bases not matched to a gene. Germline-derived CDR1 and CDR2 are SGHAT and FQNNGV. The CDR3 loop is CASSGTSVHEQYF. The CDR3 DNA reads TGTGCCAGCAGCGGGACTAGCGTACACGAGCAGTACTTC.

This CDR3 is CASSLVGQLNTEAFF. CDR3 nucleotides: TGTGCCAGCAGCTTAGTTGGACAGCTGAACACTGAAGCTTTCTTT. The genes are TRBV7-2 and TRBJ1-1; possible D gene TRBD1, 6 bases. V was shortened by 1 base and J by 0 bases, with 9 bases between the two germline ends. Germline V gives CDR1 SGHTA, CDR2 FQGNSA. The CDR3 spans 15 residues.

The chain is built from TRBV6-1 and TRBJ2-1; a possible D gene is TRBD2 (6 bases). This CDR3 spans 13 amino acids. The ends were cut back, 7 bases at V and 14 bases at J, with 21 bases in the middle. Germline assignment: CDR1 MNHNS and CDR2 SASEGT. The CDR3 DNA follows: TGTGCCAGCAACTCTGCGGGATCCTCGAGGGAGTTCTTC. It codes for CASNSAGSSREFF.

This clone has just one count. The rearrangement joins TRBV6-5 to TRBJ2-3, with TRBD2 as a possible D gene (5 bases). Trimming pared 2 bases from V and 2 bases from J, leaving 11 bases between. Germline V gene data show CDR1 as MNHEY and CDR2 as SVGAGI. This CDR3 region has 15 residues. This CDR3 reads CASSYLAYSTDTQYF. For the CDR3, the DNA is TGTGCCAGCAGTTACCTAGCTTATTCCACAGATACGCAGTATTTT.

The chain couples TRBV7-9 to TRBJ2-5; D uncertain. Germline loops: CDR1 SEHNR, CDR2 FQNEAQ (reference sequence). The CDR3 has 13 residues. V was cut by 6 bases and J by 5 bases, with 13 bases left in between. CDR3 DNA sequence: TGTGCCAGCAGTGTCAATTTCGGGGAGACCCAGTACTTC. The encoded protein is CASSVNFGETQYF.

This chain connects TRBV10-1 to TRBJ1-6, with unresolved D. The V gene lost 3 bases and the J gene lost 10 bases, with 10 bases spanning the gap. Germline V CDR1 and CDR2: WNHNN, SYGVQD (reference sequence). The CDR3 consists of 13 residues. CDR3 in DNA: TGCGCCAGCAGTGATTCGGGGAGGTCACCCCTCCACTTT. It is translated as CASSDSGRSPLHF.

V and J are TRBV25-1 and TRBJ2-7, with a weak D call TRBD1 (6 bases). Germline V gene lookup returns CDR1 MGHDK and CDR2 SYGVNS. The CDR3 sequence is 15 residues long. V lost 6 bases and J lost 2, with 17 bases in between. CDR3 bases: TGTGCCAGCAGGGACCCAGTAGGGGGTACCTACGAGCAGTACTTC. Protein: CASRDPVGGTYEQYF.

The chain's CDR3 is CASSLGASGRIVDEQFF. Written as DNA, the CDR3 is TGCGCCAGCAGCTTGGGAGCTAGCGGGAGGATTGTGGATGAGCAGTTCTTC. This rearrangement joins TRBV5-1 to TRBJ2-1, with 11 bases aligning to TRBD2. Germline CDR1 and CDR2: SGHRS and YFSETQ. CDR3 length: 17 amino acids. V was pared by 0 bases and J by 8 bases, with 10 bases of the junction left unmatched.

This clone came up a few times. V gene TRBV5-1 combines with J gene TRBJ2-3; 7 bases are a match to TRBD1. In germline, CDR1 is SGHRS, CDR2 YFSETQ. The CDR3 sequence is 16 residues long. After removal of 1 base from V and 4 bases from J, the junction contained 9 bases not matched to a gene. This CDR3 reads CASSLTGDGLADTQYF. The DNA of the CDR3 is TGCGCCAGCAGCTTGACAGGGGATGGGTTAGCAGATACGCAGTATTTT.

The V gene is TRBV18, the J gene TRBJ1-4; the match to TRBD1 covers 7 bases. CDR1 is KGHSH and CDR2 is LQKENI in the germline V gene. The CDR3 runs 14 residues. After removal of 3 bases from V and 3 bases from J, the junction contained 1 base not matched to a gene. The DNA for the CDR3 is TGTGCCAGCTCACCCAGGGGGGCTAATGAAAAACTGTTTTTT. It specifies CASSPRGANEKLFF.

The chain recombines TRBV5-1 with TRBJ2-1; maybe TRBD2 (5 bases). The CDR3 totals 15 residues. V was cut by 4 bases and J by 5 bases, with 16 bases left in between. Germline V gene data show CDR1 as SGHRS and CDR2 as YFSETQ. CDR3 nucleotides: TGCGCCAGCAGCCCCAGCGGCCCACTAAACAATGAGCAGTTCTTC. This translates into CASSPSGPLNNEQFF. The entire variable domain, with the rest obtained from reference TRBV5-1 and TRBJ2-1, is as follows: KAGVTQTPRYLIKTRGQQVTLSCSPISGHRSVSWYQQTPGQGLQFLFEYFSETQRNKGNFPGRFSGRQFSNSRSEMNVSTLELGDSALYLCASSPSGPLNNEQFFGPGTRLTVL.

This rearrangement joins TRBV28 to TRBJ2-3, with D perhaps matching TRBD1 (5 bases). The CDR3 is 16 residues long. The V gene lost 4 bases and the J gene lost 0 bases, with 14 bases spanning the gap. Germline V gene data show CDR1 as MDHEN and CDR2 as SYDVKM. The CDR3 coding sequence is TGTGCCAGCAGTTCCCCAGGGCGGAGAAGCACAGATACGCAGTATTTT. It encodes CASSSPGRRSTDTQYF.

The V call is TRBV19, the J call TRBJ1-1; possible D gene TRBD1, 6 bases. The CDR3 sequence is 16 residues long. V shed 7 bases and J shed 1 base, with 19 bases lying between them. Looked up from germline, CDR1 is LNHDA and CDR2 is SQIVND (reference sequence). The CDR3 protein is CASTSSGGVGNTEAFF. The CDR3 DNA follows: TGTGCCAGTACCTCTAGCGGGGGCGTGGGGAACACTGAAGCTTTCTTT.

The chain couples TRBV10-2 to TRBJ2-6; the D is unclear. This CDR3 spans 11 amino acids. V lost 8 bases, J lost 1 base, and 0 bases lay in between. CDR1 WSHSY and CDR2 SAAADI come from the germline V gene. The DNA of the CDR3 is TGCGCCAGCTCTGGGGCCAACGTCCTGACTTTC. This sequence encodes CASSGANVLTF.

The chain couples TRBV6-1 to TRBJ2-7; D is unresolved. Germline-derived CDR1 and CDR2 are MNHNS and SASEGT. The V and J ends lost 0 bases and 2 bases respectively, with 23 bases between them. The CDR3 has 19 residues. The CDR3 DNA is TGTGCCAGCAGTGAAGCTAGTCGTTTATGGGTATTGGCGACCTACGAGCAGTACTTC. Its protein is CASSEASRLWVLATYEQYF.

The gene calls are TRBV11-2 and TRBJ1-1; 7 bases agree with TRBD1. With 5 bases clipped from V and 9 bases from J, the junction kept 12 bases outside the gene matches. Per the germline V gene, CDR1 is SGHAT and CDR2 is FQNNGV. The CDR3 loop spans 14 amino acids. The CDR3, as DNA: TGTGCCAGCAGCCCAGAACAGGGGACGGGAAAAGCTTTCTTT. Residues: CASSPEQGTGKAFF.

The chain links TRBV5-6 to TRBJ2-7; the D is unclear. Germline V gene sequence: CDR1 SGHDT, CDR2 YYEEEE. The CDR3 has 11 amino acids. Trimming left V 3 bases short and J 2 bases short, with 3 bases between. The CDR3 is CASSYPYEQYF. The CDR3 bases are TGTGCCAGCAGCTATCCCTACGAGCAGTACTTC. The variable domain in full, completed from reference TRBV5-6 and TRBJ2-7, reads DAGVTQSPTHLIKTRGQQVTLRCSPKSGHDTVSWYQQALGQGPQFIFQYYEEEERQRGNFPDRFSGHQFPNYSSELNVNALLLGDSALYLCASSYPYEQYFGPGTRLTVT.

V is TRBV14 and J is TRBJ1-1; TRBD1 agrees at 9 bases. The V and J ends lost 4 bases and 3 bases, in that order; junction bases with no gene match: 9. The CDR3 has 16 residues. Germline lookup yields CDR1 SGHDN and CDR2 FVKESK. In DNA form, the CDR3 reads TGTGCCAGCAGCCTCCTCCCGGGACAGGGAGACACTGAAGCTTTCTTT. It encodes CASSLLPGQGDTEAFF.

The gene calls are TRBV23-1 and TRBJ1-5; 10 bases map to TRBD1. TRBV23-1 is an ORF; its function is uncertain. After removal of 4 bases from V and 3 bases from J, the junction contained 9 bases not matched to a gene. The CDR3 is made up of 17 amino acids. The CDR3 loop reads CASSPPGQGRDNQPQHF. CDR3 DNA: TGCGCCAGCAGTCCCCCGGGACAGGGGAGGGACAATCAGCCCCAGCATTTT.

CDR3 DNA sequence: TGTGCCTGGAGTGTGGCTAGCGTCACAGATACGCAGTATTTT. Its protein is CAWSVASVTDTQYF. This chain uses TRBV30 with TRBJ2-3; tentatively, D is TRBD2 (6 bases). The CDR3 is made up of 14 amino acids. CDR1 is GTSNPN and CDR2 is SVGIG in the germline V gene (reference sequence). V lost 0 bases to trimming and J lost 2 bases, with 9 bases between them.

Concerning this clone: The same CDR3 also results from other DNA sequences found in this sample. CDR3 nucleotide sequence: TGTGCCAGCAGTGGTAGGACAGGGAGTGGGGAGACCCAGTACTTC. Its translation: CASSGRTGSGETQYF. The V call is TRBV6-1, the J call TRBJ2-5; 8 bases line up with TRBD1. V lost 4 bases and J lost 5; bases outside the gene matches: 9. Germline-derived CDR1 and CDR2 are MNHNS and SASEGT. The CDR3 is 15 residues long.

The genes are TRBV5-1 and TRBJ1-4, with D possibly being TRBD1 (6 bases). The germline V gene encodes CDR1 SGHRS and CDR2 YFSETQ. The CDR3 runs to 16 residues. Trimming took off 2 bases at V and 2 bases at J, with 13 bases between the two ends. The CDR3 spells CASSLEGGATNEKLFF. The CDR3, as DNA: TGCGCCAGCAGCTTAGAGGGGGGCGCGACTAATGAAAAACTGTTTTTT.